The rows below give T cell receptor beta chains drawn from one sample of a study of T cell responses to AZD1222 COVID-19 vaccine. This table comes from immunoSEQ multiplex PCR, and its TCRdb copy is limited to in-frame clones, with some not included. In the table there are about 110,000 clones, approximately 90% of which are singletons. The sequencing used peripheral blood, collected on day 0 of MenACWY control vaccination. Receptor source: an adult in good health. The CDR3 runs from the conserved cysteine through the conserved F or W. A D gene is named only where the DNA matches it firmly. The size of a clone is reported for some rows only, either as once, few or many, or as a class for expanded clones.

NA | TRBJ2-3 | NA | 14 | TRBV6-5 | CASSYSHSTDTQYF | TGTGCCAGCAGTTACTCGCACAGCACAGATACGCAGTATTTT
NA | TRBJ1-5 | NA | 13 | TRBV24-1 | CATSEPGNQPQHF | TGTGCCACCAGTGAACCAGGCAATCAGCCCCAGCATTTT
NA | TRBJ1-3 | TRBD1 | 15 | TRBV6-2/TRBV6-3 | CASSRPTGTGNTIYF | TGTGCCAGCAGCCGCCCGACAGGGACTGGAAACACCATATATTTT
NA | TRBJ2-2 | NA | 15 | TRBV5-1 | CASSDRQGGTGELFF | TGCGCCAGCAGCGACCGACAGGGAGGCACCGGGGAGCTGTTTTTT
NA | TRBJ2-7 | NA | 15 | TRBV4-2 | CASSQEEGVLYEQYF | TGTGCCAGCAGCCAAGAAGAGGGTGTACTATACGAGCAGTACTTC
NA | TRBJ1-6 | TRBD1 | 13 | TRBV5-1 | CASSDRGNSPLHF | TGCGCCAGCAGCGACAGGGGGAATTCACCCCTCCACTTT
NA | TRBJ2-2 | TRBD1 | 12 | TRBV29-1 | CSVTGGGGELFF | TGCAGCGTCACAGGGGGCGGCGGGGAGCTGTTTTTT
NA | TRBJ1-4 | TRBD1 | 15 | TRBV28 | CASSPAGDRGGKLFF | TGTGCCAGCAGTCCCGCCGGGGACAGGGGTGGAAAACTGTTTTTT
NA | TRBJ1-2 | NA | 14 | TRBV19 | CASTTPQENYGYTF | TGTGCCAGTACCACGCCGCAGGAAAACTATGGCTACACCTTC
NA | TRBJ1-2 | NA | 13 | TRBV2 | CASSYEGLNGYTF | TGTGCCAGCAGTTACGAGGGGCTTAATGGCTACACCTTC
few | TRBJ1-1 | NA | 13 | TRBV11-2 | CASSLQGSTEAFF | TGTGCCAGCAGCTTACAGGGAAGCACTGAAGCTTTCTTT
NA | TRBJ2-3 | TRBD1 | 14 | TRBV7-3 | CASSPGTATDTQYF | TGTGCCAGCAGCCCCGGGACAGCCACAGATACGCAGTATTTT
NA | TRBJ1-1 | NA | 12 | TRBV24-1 | CATSDTRTEAFF | TGTGCCACCAGTGACACAAGAACTGAAGCTTTCTTT
few | TRBJ1-3 | NA | 14 | TRBV5-6 | CASSLDLSGNTIYF | TGTGCCAGCAGCCTCGACCTCTCTGGAAACACCATATATTTT
NA | TRBJ2-2 | NA | 14 | TRBV5-1 | CASSLVGGSGELFF | TGCGCCAGCAGCTTGGTTGGGGGCTCCGGGGAGCTGTTTTTT
NA | TRBJ1-2 | TRBD1 | 15 | TRBV7-9 | CASSLSTGGYDGYTF | TGTGCCAGCAGCCTATCAACAGGGGGCTATGATGGCTACACCTTC
NA | TRBJ1-1 | TRBD1 | 15 | TRBV5-4 | CASSLRGGAGTEAFF | TGTGCCAGCAGCTTGAGAGGGGGCGCGGGGACTGAAGCTTTCTTT
NA | TRBJ1-6 | NA | 13 | TRBV2 | CASTGTGNSPLHF | TGTGCCAGCACTGGGACTGGCAATTCACCCCTCCACTTT
NA | TRBJ2-7 | TRBD1 | 16 | TRBV19 | CASSRHLRDRGLEQYF | TGTGCCAGTAGTAGACACCTCCGGGACAGGGGGCTTGAGCAGTACTTC
NA | TRBJ1-4 | NA | 14 | TRBV18 | CASSPRATNEKLFF | TGTGCCAGCTCACCCCGGGCAACTAATGAAAAACTGTTTTTT
NA | TRBJ2-5 | NA | 13 | TRBV10-2 | CASSPLAQETQYF | TGCGCCAGCAGTCCATTAGCTCAAGAGACCCAGTACTTC
NA | TRBJ1-3 | NA | 14 | TRBV25-1 | CASSESGFGNTIYF | TGTGCCAGCAGTGAATCGGGGTTTGGAAACACCATATATTTT
NA | TRBJ1-4 | TRBD1 | 15 | TRBV7-9 | CASSFRQGADEKLFF | TGTGCCAGCAGCTTCCGTCAGGGGGCGGATGAAAAACTGTTTTTT
NA | TRBJ2-5 | NA | 14 | TRBV5-1 | CASRGGLGGETQYF | TGCGCCAGCAGGGGAGGACTCGGGGGAGAGACCCAGTACTTC
once | TRBJ2-7 | TRBD2 | 15 | TRBV3-1/TRBV3-2 | CASSYGLAASYEQYF | TGTGCCAGCAGCTATGGGCTAGCGGCCTCCTACGAGCAGTACTTC
NA | TRBJ1-2 | NA | 16 | TRBV28 | CASSLPTRFHNYGYTF | TGTGCCAGCAGTTTACCCACCCGCTTCCATAACTATGGCTACACCTTC
few | TRBJ1-1 | NA | 13 | TRBV30 | CAWSTGLGTEAFF | TGTGCCTGGAGTACAGGGTTAGGGACTGAAGCTTTCTTT
NA | TRBJ1-2 | NA | 16 | TRBV5-1 | CASSLGVTHLGYGYTF | TGCGCCAGCAGCTTGGGGGTCACGCACCTCGGCTATGGCTACACCTTC
NA | TRBJ1-1 | NA | 13 | TRBV19 | CASGPPGNTEAFF | TGTGCCAGTGGCCCCCCAGGGAACACTGAAGCTTTCTTT
NA | TRBJ1-6 | NA | 18 | TRBV28 | CASSPGLRLSSYNSPLHF | TGTGCCAGCAGTCCCGGACTCAGATTGAGCTCCTATAATTCACCCCTCCACTTT
few | TRBJ2-7 | TRBD1 | 13 | TRBV19 | CASSIDRGYEQYF | TGTGCCAGTAGTATTGACAGGGGCTACGAGCAGTACTTC
NA | TRBJ2-1 | NA | 15 | TRBV9 | CASSSPGLSGNEQFF | TGTGCCAGCAGCAGTCCCGGTTTGTCAGGCAATGAGCAGTTCTTC
NA | TRBJ2-7 | TRBD1 | 14 | TRBV28 | CASSSSDRVGEQYF | TGTGCCAGCAGTTCCTCGGACAGGGTAGGTGAGCAGTACTTC
NA | TRBJ1-6 | NA | 12 | TRBV27 | CASSPQGSPLHF | TGTGCCAGCAGCCCACAGGGTTCACCCCTCCACTTT
NA | TRBJ1-2 | NA | 14 | TRBV7-9 | CASSLGGGDYGYTF | TGTGCCAGCAGCTTAGGAGGGGGGGACTATGGCTACACCTTC
NA | TRBJ2-2 | TRBD1 | 15 | TRBV6-4 | CASSARTGKTGELFF | TGTGCCAGCAGTGCCCGGACAGGGAAGACCGGGGAGCTGTTTTTT
NA | TRBJ1-1 | NA | 16 | TRBV18 | CASSPDRGSVNTEAFF | TGTGCCAGCTCACCCGACCGTGGCAGCGTGAACACTGAAGCTTTCTTT
NA | TRBJ2-7 | TRBD1 | 16 | TRBV2 | CASRAGQGPNSYEQYF | TGTGCCAGCAGAGCGGGACAGGGGCCTAACTCCTACGAGCAGTACTTC
NA | TRBJ1-1 | TRBD1 | 14 | TRBV3-1/TRBV3-2 | CASSPWTGGAEAFF | TGTGCCAGCAGCCCTTGGACAGGGGGGGCTGAAGCTTTCTTT
NA | TRBJ1-1 | NA | 17 | TRBV4-3 | CASSQVREGLSNTEAFF | TGCGCCAGCAGCCAAGTGAGAGAGGGACTGTCGAACACTGAAGCTTTCTTT
few | TRBJ2-7 | TRBD1 | 13 | TRBV30 | CAWSRQGAYEQYF | TGTGCCTGGAGTAGGCAGGGGGCCTACGAGCAGTACTTC
NA | TRBJ1-5 | NA | 13 | TRBV11-2 | CASSPLGNQPQHF | TGTGCCAGCAGTCCACTAGGCAATCAGCCCCAGCATTTT
NA | TRBJ1-2 | NA | 16 | TRBV5-8 | CASSLRASHLNYGYTF | TGTGCCAGCAGCTTAAGAGCGTCCCATCTTAACTATGGCTACACCTTC
NA | TRBJ1-5 | NA | 17 | TRBV28 | CASSFSGLERANQPQHF | TGTGCCAGCAGTTTTTCGGGGCTCGAAAGAGCCAATCAGCCCCAGCATTTT
NA | TRBJ2-7 | NA | 15 | TRBV19 | CASSIGRAASYEQYF | TGTGCCAGTAGTATAGGAAGAGCAGCGTCCTACGAGCAGTACTTC
NA | TRBJ2-7 | TRBD1 | 15 | TRBV27 | CASRLSGTGSYEQYF | TGTGCCAGCAGACTGTCCGGGACAGGGTCCTACGAGCAGTACTTC
NA | TRBJ2-2 | NA | 14 | TRBV4-1 | CASSQMPNTGELFF | TGCGCCAGCAGCCAAATGCCGAACACCGGGGAGCTGTTTTTT
NA | TRBJ2-3 | NA | 15 | TRBV6-2/TRBV6-3 | CASSYGVAPTDTQYF | TGTGCCAGCAGTTACGGGGTTGCCCCCACAGATACGCAGTATTTT
NA | TRBJ1-6 | NA | 15 | TRBV5-1 | CASSSGRIIGSPLHF | TGCGCCAGCAGCTCAGGACGGATTATAGGTTCACCCCTCCACTTT
once | TRBJ1-2 | TRBD1 | 14 | TRBV7-6 | CASSLGQGDYGYTF | TGTGCCAGCAGCTTAGGACAGGGTGACTATGGCTACACCTTC
once | TRBJ1-6 | NA | 17 | TRBV5-1 | CASSPGGGGDLNSPLHF | TGCGCCAGCAGCCCGGGGGGGGGCGGAGACCTCAATTCACCCCTCCACTTT
NA | TRBJ2-6 | TRBD2 | 16 | TRBV15 | CATSRDGGAGANVLTF | TGTGCCACCAGCAGAGATGGGGGGGCTGGGGCCAACGTCCTGACTTTC